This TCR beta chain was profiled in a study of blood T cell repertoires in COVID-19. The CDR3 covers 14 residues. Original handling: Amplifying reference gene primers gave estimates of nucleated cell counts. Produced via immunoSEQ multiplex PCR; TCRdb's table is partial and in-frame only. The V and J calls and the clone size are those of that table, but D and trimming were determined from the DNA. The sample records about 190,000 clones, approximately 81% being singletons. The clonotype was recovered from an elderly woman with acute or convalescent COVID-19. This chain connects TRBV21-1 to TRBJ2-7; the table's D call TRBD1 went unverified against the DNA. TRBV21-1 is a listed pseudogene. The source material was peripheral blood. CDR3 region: CASSSRKGPTEQYF. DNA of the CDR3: TGTGCCAGCAGCTCCCGTAAGGGGCCGACCGAGCAGTACTTC.